The rows below give T cell receptor beta chains drawn from one sample of a study of shared clonotypes between healthy human individuals. The protocol was immunoSEQ multiplex PCR, while the TCRdb copy is restricted to in-frame clones and leaves out a portion. This repertoire shows millions of clones, roughly 91% found once; its top ten account for approximately 1.7%. Source material: naive CD8+ T cells from PBMCs. All receptors derive from a man between 18 and 29 years old in good health. Some clones in this sample may be carry-over from other donors' samples. Each CDR3 is given without its conserved first and last residue. Clone size is stated in some rows and not others, as once, few, many or a class when expanded.

ASSKGRRGYEQY	TRBV21-1	TRBJ2-7	NA
ASSYSSGRALNEQF	TRBV6-5	TRBJ2-1	NA
ASRRGTDYGYT	TRBV28	TRBJ1-2	NA
ASSIGLAGNYEQY	TRBV10-2	TRBJ2-7	NA
ASSARGDRGSGANVLT	TRBV9	TRBJ2-6	NA
ASSESEWEGYNEQF	TRBV10-2	TRBJ2-1	NA
ASSSRTSLAGELF	TRBV27	TRBJ2-2	NA
ASSVGSGLADYNEQF	TRBV9	TRBJ2-1	NA
ASSSNSGNTIY	TRBV27	TRBJ1-3	NA
AWSLPGTAYEAF	TRBV30	TRBJ1-1	NA
ASSVEVGIGKTEAF	TRBV9	TRBJ1-1	few
ASSPLRLNRGTGELF	TRBV4-1	TRBJ2-2	NA
ASSHGQGAEGANVLT	TRBV4-3	TRBJ2-6	NA
ASSLPQDNEQF	TRBV9	TRBJ2-1	NA
ASRWTGFGELF	TRBV6-1	TRBJ2-2	NA
ASSLWGGGKNIQY	TRBV7-2	TRBJ2-4	NA
ASSPDRGVSTEAF	TRBV4-3	TRBJ1-1	NA
ASSFAETQY	TRBV28	TRBJ2-5	NA
ASSDIRPGGYT	TRBV7-9	TRBJ1-2	NA
ASSPWGNSDYGYT	TRBV5-8	TRBJ1-2	once
ASSVTGTKSTDTQY	TRBV9	TRBJ2-3	NA
ASSLGDEGANYGYT	TRBV13	TRBJ1-2	NA
ASRSARGISYEQY	TRBV2	TRBJ2-7	NA
SARVPGEQF	TRBV20-1	TRBJ2-1	NA
ASSLAGKPFLYEQY	TRBV5-1	TRBJ2-7	NA
ASSVTGQGLNYGYT	TRBV5-5	TRBJ1-2	NA
ASSLFNNQPQH	TRBV27	TRBJ1-5	NA
SVQKGGAGEQY	TRBV29-1	TRBJ2-7	NA
ASSRDREGSSYEQY	TRBV4-2	TRBJ2-7	NA
ASSMEGETQY	TRBV19	TRBJ2-5	NA
ASSPEEWTEAF	TRBV7-9	TRBJ1-1	NA
ASRLTGRSTGELF	TRBV28	TRBJ2-2	few
ASSLGQGAGDEQY	TRBV13	TRBJ2-7	once
ASRLRLGLASDTQY	TRBV10-2	TRBJ2-3	NA
ASFEIRGRYNEQF	TRBV5-6	TRBJ2-1	once
ASSFGGSYEQY	TRBV7-9	TRBJ2-7	NA
ASSLDQQGTQY	TRBV13	TRBJ2-3	NA
ASSLPGGGAEAF	TRBV7-9	TRBJ1-1	NA
ASSFRMNYGYT	TRBV28	TRBJ1-2	NA
ASRRQGGLGETQY	TRBV28	TRBJ2-5	NA
ASSLVRGTEAF	TRBV5-1	TRBJ1-1	few
ASSSLGGQTVNTDTQY	TRBV7-3	TRBJ2-3	NA
ASSQDREFGNTIY	TRBV4-1	TRBJ1-3	NA
ASRNGPEAF	TRBV27	TRBJ1-1	NA
ASSQVSVAELSYEQY	TRBV4-1	TRBJ2-7	NA
ASSGDRDSNQPQH	TRBV9	TRBJ1-5	NA
ASSEVGVYNEQF	TRBV4-3	TRBJ2-1	NA
ASSVESGSFYEQY	TRBV9	TRBJ2-7	NA
ASSPPQQGIHEQF	TRBV5-1	TRBJ2-1	NA